This T cell receptor (beta chain) was recorded in a study of blood T cell repertoires in COVID-19. Germline V gene sequence: CDR1 KGHSH, CDR2 LQKENI. The CDR3 runs to 13 residues. Deletions cut 2 bases from V and 2 bases from J, with 6 bases between. The method was immunoSEQ multiplex PCR; TCRdb's version includes in-frame clones alone and lacks a portion of them. The sample includes under 200,000 clones, 80% of them seen just once. Sequencing was carried out using PBMCs or T cells enriched from blood (not recorded which). This TCR was recovered from a woman aged 55-70 years who had recovered from COVID-19. The V gene is TRBV18, the J gene TRBJ1-2; possible D gene TRBD1, 5 bases. The CDR3 nucleotides are TGTGCCAGCTCACCAAGGGGAAACTATGGCTACACCTTC. Amino acid sequence: CASSPRGNYGYTF.